Listed below are T cell receptor beta chains from one sample, sequenced in a study of graft-versus-host responses after intestinal transplantation. Which antigens these TCRs recognize remains unknown. Here immunoSEQ multiplex PCR was the method, and the copy in TCRdb shows in-frame clones only, minus some. The data hold some 110,000 clones, with around 94% observed a single time. The sequenced sample was unstimulated CD8+ T cells sorted from spleen or lymph node cells, obtained before transplant. These receptors were collected from a human donor who was the organ donor for an intestinal transplant. The CDR3 runs from the conserved cysteine through the conserved F or W. Fields, in order: D gene, V gene, clone size, J gene, CDR3 DNA, CDR3 protein. A D gene is named only where the DNA matches it firmly. Not all rows give a size; the values are once, few, many and, for expanded clones, a class.

NA	TRBV7-6	NA	TRBJ2-1	TGTGCCAGCAGCGTGGGAGCGGGTTGGGAGAATGAGCAGTTCTTC	CASSVGAGWENEQFF
NA	TRBV30	once	TRBJ1-2	TGTGCCTGGAGCCGGGGCTTCTATGGCTACACCTTC	CAWSRGFYGYTF
NA	TRBV4-1	NA	TRBJ2-1	TGCGCCAGCAGCTTGACCCGACCTTGGTCTGAGCAGTTCTTC	CASSLTRPWSEQFF
NA	TRBV19	NA	TRBJ2-7	TGTGCCAGTAATACAGGGGAGGGGTACGAGCAGTACTTC	CASNTGEGYEQYF
NA	TRBV27	NA	TRBJ1-5	TGTGCCAGCAGTTTTCGTGGACCCTCGCCCCAGCATTTT	CASSFRGPSPQHF
NA	TRBV27	once	TRBJ2-7	TGTGCCAGCAGTTTTTTACCCTACGAGCAGTACTTC	CASSFLPYEQYF
NA	TRBV5-6	NA	TRBJ2-1	TGTGCCAGCCTCTGGCGACCCTACAATGAGCAGTTCTTC	CASLWRPYNEQFF
NA	TRBV7-9	NA	TRBJ2-7	TGTGCCAGCAGCCCTTTACGAGAGCAGTACTTC	CASSPLREQYF
NA	TRBV14	NA	TRBJ2-7	TGTGCCAGCAGCCAAGCCTTCTACGAGCAGTACTTC	CASSQAFYEQYF
NA	TRBV7-9	NA	TRBJ2-7	TGTGCCAGCAGCCCCCAGACAGGCCGAACCTACGAGCAGTACTTC	CASSPQTGRTYEQYF
NA	TRBV6-5	NA	TRBJ1-2	TGTGCCAGCAGCCCCCGGGTGGGAATAGAAGGCTACACCTTC	CASSPRVGIEGYTF
NA	TRBV2	once	TRBJ2-1	TGTGCCAGCAGTGCCCCAGGGTACAATGAGCAGTTCTTC	CASSAPGYNEQFF